The 10 T cell receptor beta chains below come from one sample, sequenced in a study of identical twins. TCRdb independently ran MiXCR on the 5' RACE reads; one entry per CDR3 protein. The sample includes 300,000 or so distinct CDR3 sequences, over 8.5% of them seen just once. This sample also appeared in a second study, on yellow fever vaccine responses in identical twins.

The material sequenced was CD8+ T cells sorted from blood. The source is a young woman in good health.

The chain links TRBV7-2 to TRBJ2-7; 11 bases align to TRBD2. V shed 5 bases and J 7 bases; nucleotides not matched to a gene: 7. Germline loops: CDR1 SGHTA, CDR2 FQGNSA. The CDR3 sequence is 14 residues long. CDR3 nucleotide sequence: TGTGCCAGCAGCCTACTAGCGGGAGACCGGGAGCAGTACTTC. Its protein product is CASSLLAGDREQYF. The full variable domain, its missing parts supplied by reference TRBV7-2 and TRBJ2-7, is GAGVSQSPSNKVTEKGKDVELRCDPISGHTALYWYRQSLGQGLEFLIYFQGNSAPDKSGLPSDRFSAERTGGSVSTLTIQRTQQEDSAVYLCASSLLAGDREQYFGPGTRLTVT.

This clonotype appeared many times. The CDR3 nucleotides read TGTGCCAGCAGCCCCCTGGGGGACAGGCAGTTCTTC. It codes for CASSPLGDRQFF. The chain joins TRBV16 to TRBJ2-1; 7 nucleotides match TRBD1. CDR3 length: 12 residues. The V gene's germline CDR1 is KGHSY and CDR2 FQNENV. J lost 12 bases, V lost 4 bases, and 6 bases had no gene match.

This clonotype was counted between two and nine times. The chain combines TRBV20-1 with TRBJ1-2, with TRBD1 matching 9 bases. Losses at the gene ends were 3 bases for V and 1 base for J; bases not matched to a gene: 12. The germline V gene encodes CDR1 DFQATT and CDR2 SNEGSKA (reference sequence). The CDR3 runs 17 residues. CDR3 coding DNA: TGCAGTGCTAGGGCCCGGGACAGGGTATCCCGTAACTATGGCTACACCTTC. This codes for CSARARDRVSRNYGYTF.

In this sample, this clonotype turned up many times. The chain has TRBV12-3 or TRBV12-4 and TRBJ1-6, with a tentative D call TRBD1 (6 bases). The CDR3 covers 16 residues. V was trimmed by 4 bases and J by 9 bases, leaving 19 bases between them. The CDR3 protein is CASSSGDTPPGSPLHF. The CDR3 DNA reads as TGTGCCAGCAGTTCCGGGGACACACCGCCCGGTTCACCCCTCCACTTT.

This clonotype was recorded at least ten times. The genes are TRBV6-6 and TRBJ1-1; no clear D. The germline gives CDR1 MNHNY, CDR2 SVGAGI (reference sequence). Trimming cost V 2 bases and J 4 bases, with 8 bases left between them. The CDR3 totals 13 residues. Here the CDR3 reads CASSYTLGTEAFF. The CDR3 region has the DNA TGTGCCAGCAGTTACACATTAGGCACTGAAGCTTTCTTT.

This clonotype appeared a few times. V is TRBV7-9 and J is TRBJ2-3; D is uncertain. Trimming left V 1 base short and J 2 bases short, with 7 bases between. Germline V lookup: CDR1 SEHNR, CDR2 FQNEAQ (reference sequence). The CDR3 spans 14 residues. The CDR3 bases are TGTGCCAGCAGCTTAGTGGACCTCACAGATACGCAGTATTTT. Its protein product is CASSLVDLTDTQYF.

This chain uses TRBV20-1 with TRBJ2-5; 13 nucleotides match TRBD2. The CDR3 contains 15 residues. Germline V gene data show CDR1 as DFQATT and CDR2 as SNEGSKA (reference sequence). The V segment lost 6 bases and the J segment 0 bases; nucleotides outside the gene matches: 4. CDR3 sequence: CSAAGTSGNQETQYF. The CDR3 DNA follows: TGCAGTGCGGCCGGGACTAGCGGGAACCAAGAGACCCAGTACTTC.

The count of this clonotype is one. The gene calls are TRBV9 and TRBJ1-2; 11 bases are a match to TRBD1. The CDR3 has 16 amino acids. The V and J ends lost 3 bases and 4 bases, in that order; junction bases with no gene match: 8. CDR1 is SGDLS, CDR2 YYNGEE, per germline. The CDR3 DNA sequence: TGTGCCAGCAGCGGGTCGGGACAGGGGGGTCCCTATGGCTACACCTTC. Amino acids: CASSGSGQGGPYGYTF.

This clonotype was counted ten times or more. CDR3 sequence: CASSLVEEQFF. Written as DNA, the CDR3 is TGTGCCAGCAGCTTAGTTGAGGAGCAGTTCTTC. The chain combines TRBV11-2 with TRBJ2-1; no definite D call. The V and J ends lost 1 base and 10 bases respectively, with 5 bases between them. CDR3 length: 11 amino acids. The germline V gene encodes CDR1 SGHAT and CDR2 FQNNGV.

The sample holds many counts of this clonotype. The chain uses TRBV28 and TRBJ2-5, with D possibly matching TRBD1 (5 bases). V lost 8 bases and J lost 3, with 16 bases in between. CDR1 MDHEN and CDR2 SYDVKM come from the germline V gene. The CDR3 consists of 14 residues. The CDR3 loop reads CASVWGRGEETQYF. DNA for the CDR3: TGTGCCAGCGTATGGGGCCGTGGGGAAGAGACCCAGTACTTC.